This T cell receptor beta chain was obtained from a study of blood T cell repertoires in COVID-19. Across the study: PBMCs, B-cell-depleted T cells, or T cells were the source of the cDNA or gDNA that made up the material.

Produced via immunoSEQ multiplex PCR; TCRdb's table is partial and in-frame only. The sample includes 51,000 or so clones, roughly 86% of them seen just once. This CDR3 contains 14 residues. V shed 6 bases and J 1 base; nucleotides not matched to a gene: 4. The germline V gene encodes CDR1 KGHSH and CDR2 LQKENI. The chain joins TRBV18 to TRBJ1-1; 8 bases are shared with TRBD1. The clonotype originates from a man older than 75 with active or convalescent COVID-19. The material sequenced was peripheral blood. In DNA, the CDR3 is TGTGCCAGCTCGTACGGGACAGGGAACACTGAAGCTTTCTTT. It specifies CASSYGTGNTEAFF.